This is a list of T cell receptor beta chains from one sample in a study of cytomegalovirus exposure and HLA in healthy donors. Sequencing was performed with immunoSEQ multiplex PCR; in TCRdb, only in-frame clones are kept and a portion is missing. The data show roughly 100,000 clones, with under 85% seen just once and roughly 6% held by the top ten. Sequencing was carried out using PBMCs. These receptors came from a man younger than 35 in good health and CMV-seronegative. Each CDR3 is given with its conserved first and last residue. Each record gives: D gene, CDR3 length, clone size, V gene, J gene, CDR3 DNA, CDR3 protein. The D gene is left open where the match is weak. The size entry is marked missing in some rows and otherwise reads once, few, many or a size class.

d_call: NA; cdr3_length: 14; clone_size: NA; v_call: TRBV5-5; j_call: TRBJ2-7; cdr3_nt: TGTGCCAGCAGCTTGACTCTCCTCTCCTACGAGCAGTACTTC; cdr3_aa: CASSLTLLSYEQYF
d_call: TRBD1; cdr3_length: 15; clone_size: once; v_call: TRBV7-9; j_call: TRBJ2-7; cdr3_nt: TGTGCCAGCAGCCCGAGGACAGGGGAACACTACGAGCAGTACTTC; cdr3_aa: CASSPRTGEHYEQYF
d_call: NA; cdr3_length: 16; clone_size: NA; v_call: TRBV15; j_call: TRBJ2-1; cdr3_nt: TGTGCCACCAGCACAAAGCAGGGGACCCCTTACAATGAGCAGTTCTTC; cdr3_aa: CATSTKQGTPYNEQFF
d_call: TRBD1; cdr3_length: 15; clone_size: once; v_call: TRBV19; j_call: TRBJ1-5; cdr3_nt: TGTGCCAGTACTCTTCCGGGACAGGTAAATCAGCCCCAGCATTTT; cdr3_aa: CASTLPGQVNQPQHF
d_call: TRBD2; cdr3_length: 15; clone_size: NA; v_call: TRBV4-2; j_call: TRBJ2-7; cdr3_nt: TGTGCCAGCAGCCAAGAAAGGACTAGTTTCTACGAGCAGTACTTC; cdr3_aa: CASSQERTSFYEQYF
d_call: TRBD2; cdr3_length: 13; clone_size: NA; v_call: TRBV4-1; j_call: TRBJ2-7; cdr3_nt: TGCGCCAGCAGCGGGCTAGCGGGAGCAGCGCAGTACTTC; cdr3_aa: CASSGLAGAAQYF
d_call: NA; cdr3_length: 16; clone_size: NA; v_call: TRBV7-2; j_call: TRBJ1-1; cdr3_nt: TGTGCCAGCAGCTTAAACTTTCGGGTTTCGAACACTGAAGCTTTCTTT; cdr3_aa: CASSLNFRVSNTEAFF
d_call: TRBD2; cdr3_length: 14; clone_size: NA; v_call: TRBV10-3; j_call: TRBJ2-7; cdr3_nt: TGTGCCATCAGGGGACTAGCGGGGAGCTACGAGCAGTACTTC; cdr3_aa: CAIRGLAGSYEQYF
d_call: TRBD1; cdr3_length: 15; clone_size: NA; v_call: TRBV28; j_call: TRBJ2-7; cdr3_nt: TGTGCCAGCAGGAGTGTCGGGACAGGAGACTACGAGCAGTACTTC; cdr3_aa: CASRSVGTGDYEQYF
d_call: NA; cdr3_length: 15; clone_size: NA; v_call: TRBV11-3; j_call: TRBJ2-1; cdr3_nt: TGTGCCAGCAGCTTAGACCCTTACTCACGCAATGAGCAGTTCTTC; cdr3_aa: CASSLDPYSRNEQFF
d_call: NA; cdr3_length: 15; clone_size: NA; v_call: TRBV19; j_call: TRBJ2-7; cdr3_nt: TGTGCCAGTAGAATAAGGCAGGATGGCTCCTACGAGCAGTACTTC; cdr3_aa: CASRIRQDGSYEQYF
d_call: NA; cdr3_length: 11; clone_size: NA; v_call: TRBV19; j_call: TRBJ2-1; cdr3_nt: TGTGCCAGTACCAACAACAATGAGCAGTTCTTC; cdr3_aa: CASTNNNEQFF
d_call: TRBD2; cdr3_length: 14; clone_size: NA; v_call: TRBV18; j_call: TRBJ2-7; cdr3_nt: TGTGCCAGCTCACCAGAGCGGGGCTCCTACGAGCAGTACTTC; cdr3_aa: CASSPERGSYEQYF
d_call: TRBD1; cdr3_length: 17; clone_size: NA; v_call: TRBV10-3; j_call: TRBJ1-3; cdr3_nt: TGTGCCATCAGTGAGACCGGACAGGGGACCTCTGGAAACACCATATATTTT; cdr3_aa: CAISETGQGTSGNTIYF
d_call: TRBD2; cdr3_length: 14; clone_size: NA; v_call: TRBV5-1; j_call: TRBJ2-7; cdr3_nt: TGCGCCAGCAGTTCTTCTAGCGGGAGAGACGAGCAGTACTTC; cdr3_aa: CASSSSSGRDEQYF
d_call: NA; cdr3_length: 12; clone_size: few; v_call: TRBV28; j_call: TRBJ2-1; cdr3_nt: TGTGCCAGCAGTTTATCGTACAATGAGCAGTTCTTC; cdr3_aa: CASSLSYNEQFF
d_call: NA; cdr3_length: 13; clone_size: NA; v_call: TRBV28; j_call: TRBJ2-5; cdr3_nt: TGTGCCAGCAGGCGGGCCCTACAAGAGACCCAGTACTTC; cdr3_aa: CASRRALQETQYF
d_call: NA; cdr3_length: 12; clone_size: NA; v_call: TRBV28; j_call: TRBJ2-7; cdr3_nt: TGTGCCACAGGGGCAGGGACCTACGAGCAGTACTTC; cdr3_aa: CATGAGTYEQYF
d_call: NA; cdr3_length: 15; clone_size: NA; v_call: TRBV11-3; j_call: TRBJ2-5; cdr3_nt: TGTGCCAGCAGCTCGCGAAGTAGTATCCAAGAGACCCAGTACTTC; cdr3_aa: CASSSRSSIQETQYF
d_call: TRBD2; cdr3_length: 18; clone_size: once; v_call: TRBV9; j_call: TRBJ2-2; cdr3_nt: TGTGCCAGCAGCGTAGTAGGGCGGGAGGCAACGAACACCGGGGAGCTGTTTTTT; cdr3_aa: CASSVVGREATNTGELFF
d_call: TRBD1; cdr3_length: 14; clone_size: NA; v_call: TRBV28; j_call: TRBJ1-1; cdr3_nt: TGTGCCAGCAGTTTGACAGGGCCGAACACTGAAGCTTTCTTT; cdr3_aa: CASSLTGPNTEAFF
d_call: NA; cdr3_length: 13; clone_size: NA; v_call: TRBV7-2; j_call: TRBJ2-2; cdr3_nt: TGTGCCAGCAGCCCCGGGACATTCGGGGAGCTGTTTTTT; cdr3_aa: CASSPGTFGELFF
d_call: NA; cdr3_length: 13; clone_size: NA; v_call: TRBV30; j_call: TRBJ1-4; cdr3_nt: TGTGCCTGGAGTGGGCAGGGAGGGGAAAAACTGTTTTTT; cdr3_aa: CAWSGQGGEKLFF
d_call: TRBD1; cdr3_length: 12; clone_size: NA; v_call: TRBV6-6; j_call: TRBJ2-4; cdr3_nt: TGTGCCAGCAGCGCTGACAGGGCCCGAAAATACTTC; cdr3_aa: CASSADRARKYF
d_call: TRBD2; cdr3_length: 16; clone_size: NA; v_call: TRBV5-5; j_call: TRBJ2-3; cdr3_nt: TGTGCCAGCAGCTTGGGTCGGACTAGCGGGACAGATACGCAGTATTTT; cdr3_aa: CASSLGRTSGTDTQYF
d_call: TRBD1; cdr3_length: 14; clone_size: NA; v_call: TRBV6-5; j_call: TRBJ2-7; cdr3_nt: TGTGCCAGCAACCCGGGGACAGGGGACGGCGAGCAGTACTTC; cdr3_aa: CASNPGTGDGEQYF
d_call: TRBD2; cdr3_length: 13; clone_size: NA; v_call: TRBV6-6; j_call: TRBJ2-3; cdr3_nt: TGTGCCAGCAGCGGGAGGAACACAGATACGCAGTATTTT; cdr3_aa: CASSGRNTDTQYF
d_call: TRBD2; cdr3_length: 14; clone_size: NA; v_call: TRBV11-2; j_call: TRBJ2-3; cdr3_nt: TGTGCCAGCAGACCGACTAGCGGGAGGGGTACGCAGTATTTT; cdr3_aa: CASRPTSGRGTQYF
d_call: NA; cdr3_length: 12; clone_size: NA; v_call: TRBV30; j_call: TRBJ1-2; cdr3_nt: TGTGCCTGGAGTGTACAGGTTTATGGCTACACCTTC; cdr3_aa: CAWSVQVYGYTF
d_call: NA; cdr3_length: 15; clone_size: NA; v_call: TRBV28; j_call: TRBJ1-1; cdr3_nt: TGTGCCAGCAGAGTACTACGGGAAATGAACACTGAAGCTTTCTTT; cdr3_aa: CASRVLREMNTEAFF
d_call: TRBD2; cdr3_length: 15; clone_size: NA; v_call: TRBV14; j_call: TRBJ2-7; cdr3_nt: TGTGCCAGCAGCCCCAGACTAGCGGATTCCTACGAGCAGTACTTC; cdr3_aa: CASSPRLADSYEQYF
d_call: TRBD1; cdr3_length: 15; clone_size: NA; v_call: TRBV7-2; j_call: TRBJ2-1; cdr3_nt: TGTGCCAGCAGTCGACAGGGACCCCGCTACAATGAGCAGTTCTTC; cdr3_aa: CASSRQGPRYNEQFF
d_call: TRBD2; cdr3_length: 15; clone_size: NA; v_call: TRBV15; j_call: TRBJ2-1; cdr3_nt: TGTGCCACCAGCAGAGATCTGCGGGGGTTCAATGAGCAGTTCTTC; cdr3_aa: CATSRDLRGFNEQFF
d_call: NA; cdr3_length: 15; clone_size: NA; v_call: TRBV6-6; j_call: TRBJ1-1; cdr3_nt: TGTGCCAGCAGTTCCCGCGGGGGGGCCTACACTGAAGCTTTCTTT; cdr3_aa: CASSSRGGAYTEAFF
d_call: NA; cdr3_length: 13; clone_size: NA; v_call: TRBV7-2; j_call: TRBJ2-5; cdr3_nt: TGTGCCACCAAGCGGCCTAGCCTGGAGACCCAGTACTTC; cdr3_aa: CATKRPSLETQYF
d_call: TRBD2; cdr3_length: 14; clone_size: NA; v_call: TRBV4-3; j_call: TRBJ2-7; cdr3_nt: TGCGCCAGCAGCCTAAGCGGGAGGTCCTACGAGCAGTACTTC; cdr3_aa: CASSLSGRSYEQYF
d_call: NA; cdr3_length: 15; clone_size: few; v_call: TRBV2; j_call: TRBJ2-3; cdr3_nt: TGTGCCAGCAGAGGGCGGACTACTAGCACAGATACGCAGTATTTT; cdr3_aa: CASRGRTTSTDTQYF
d_call: NA; cdr3_length: 13; clone_size: NA; v_call: TRBV10-1; j_call: TRBJ1-2; cdr3_nt: TGCGCCAGCAGTGAGTCAGCTACCTATGGCTACACCTTC; cdr3_aa: CASSESATYGYTF
d_call: TRBD2; cdr3_length: 15; clone_size: NA; v_call: TRBV10-1; j_call: TRBJ2-1; cdr3_nt: TGCGCCAGCAGTGAGACGGCGGGAGCTCACAATGAGCAGTTCTTC; cdr3_aa: CASSETAGAHNEQFF
d_call: TRBD2; cdr3_length: 15; clone_size: NA; v_call: TRBV6-1; j_call: TRBJ2-1; cdr3_nt: TGTGCCAGCAGCCCGACTAGCGGGAGGATCGATGAGCAGTTCTTC; cdr3_aa: CASSPTSGRIDEQFF